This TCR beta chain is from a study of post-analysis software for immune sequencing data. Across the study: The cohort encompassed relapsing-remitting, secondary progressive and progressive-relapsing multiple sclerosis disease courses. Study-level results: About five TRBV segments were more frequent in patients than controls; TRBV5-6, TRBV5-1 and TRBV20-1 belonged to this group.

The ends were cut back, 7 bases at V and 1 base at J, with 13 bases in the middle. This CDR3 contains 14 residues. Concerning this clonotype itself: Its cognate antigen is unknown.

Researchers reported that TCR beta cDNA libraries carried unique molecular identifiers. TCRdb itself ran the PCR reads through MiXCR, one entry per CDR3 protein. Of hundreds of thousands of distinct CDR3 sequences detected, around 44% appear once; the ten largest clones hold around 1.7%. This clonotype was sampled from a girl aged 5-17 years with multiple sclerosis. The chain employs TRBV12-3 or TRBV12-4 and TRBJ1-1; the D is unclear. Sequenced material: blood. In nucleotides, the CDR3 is TGTGCCAGCACCCTGCGGGCCGGGAACACTGAAGCTTTCTTT. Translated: CASTLRAGNTEAFF.